A single TCR beta chain is shown here with its context. The data stem from a study of blood T cell repertoires in COVID-19. In the study overall: From the United States, Italy and Spain came samples of acute and convalescent COVID-19.

Original data processing: Researchers report that nucleated cell counts were estimated from reference gene primer amplification. Method: immunoSEQ multiplex PCR; TCRdb's copy keeps in-frame clones and lacks some. The V and J calls and the clone size are those of that table, but D and trimming were determined from the DNA. The sample includes under 75,000 clones, around 90% of them seen just once. Trimming stripped 6 bases from V and 1 base from J, with 18 bases between. This CDR3 contains 16 residues. Germline CDR1 LGHDT, CDR2 YNNKEL (reference sequence). The sequence derives from a man between 60 and 75 years old with active COVID-19. The V gene is TRBV3-1 (or the pseudogene TRBV3-2), the J gene TRBJ1-1; D uncertain. Sequenced input: peripheral blood. This chain's CDR3 is CASSPVSEPPNTEAFF. The CDR3 DNA follows: TGTGCCAGCAGTCCTGTTAGTGAGCCCCCGAACACTGAAGCTTTCTTT.